Below, 25 T cell receptor beta chains from the same sample are listed, as sequenced in a study of blood T cell repertoires in COVID-19. Assay: immunoSEQ multiplex PCR; the TCRdb copy retains only in-frame clones and omits some. This sample yields 350,000 to 450,000 clones, of which around 87% are seen a single time; 2% to 2.5% belongs to the top ten. Sequencing used peripheral blood. The receptors derive from a woman aged 60 to 75 with COVID-19, enrolled during active disease.

The chain links TRBV30 to TRBJ1-1; the D gene is possibly TRBD1 (6 bases). The V and J ends lost 4 bases and 7 bases respectively, with 10 bases between them. Germline V gives CDR1 GTSNPN, CDR2 SVGIG (reference sequence). The CDR3 is 11 residues long. CDR3 protein: CAWTPGVEAFF. Written as DNA, the CDR3 is TGTGCCTGGACCCCAGGGGTTGAAGCTTTCTTT. Looking up the rest from reference TRBV30 and TRBJ1-1 gives the full variable domain: SQTIHQWPATLVQPVGSPLSLECTVEGTSNPNLYWYRQAAGRGLQLLFYSVGIGQISSEVPQNLSASRPQDRQFILSSKKLLLSDSGFYLCAWTPGVEAFFGQGTRLTVV.

This rearrangement joins TRBV2 to TRBJ1-1; 7 positions agree with TRBD1. CDR3 size: 13 residues. CDR1 and CDR2 (germline): SNHLY, FYNNEI. The ends lost 4 bases at V and 7 bases at J; junction bases unmatched: 6. As DNA, the CDR3 is TGTGCCAGCAGTGTACAGGGGCGCGGTGAAGCTTTCTTT. Protein sequence: CASSVQGRGEAFF.

In DNA, the CDR3 is TGTGCCAGCAGTGAAGTATGGGAGGGAGCCACTGAAGCTTTCTTT. It translates to CASSEVWEGATEAFF. This rearrangement joins TRBV2 to TRBJ1-1; D is ambiguous. V lost 1 base to trimming and J lost 4 bases, with 13 bases between them. Per germline, CDR1 SNHLY and CDR2 FYNNEI. The CDR3 has 15 amino acids.

The CDR3 spells CASSWDRGAFF. The CDR3 nucleotides read TGTGCCAGCAGCTGGGACAGGGGTGCTTTCTTT. The V call is TRBV2, the J call TRBJ1-1; TRBD1 aligns across 10 bases. The ends lost 6 bases at V and 11 bases at J; junction bases unmatched: 3. This CDR3 has 11 amino acids. Germline V lookup: CDR1 SNHLY, CDR2 FYNNEI.

The rearrangement joins TRBV5-5 to TRBJ1-1, with 7 positions matching TRBD1. Germline values: CDR1 SGHKS, CDR2 YYEKEE (reference sequence). J gave up 1 base and V 0 bases, and 6 bases lay outside the gene matches. This CDR3 contains 16 residues. The CDR3 loop is CASSLERDSGNTEAFF. DNA of the CDR3: TGTGCCAGCAGCTTGGAAAGGGACAGCGGGAACACTGAAGCTTTCTTT.

On this clone itself: This likely comes from a read error, as the CDR3 has no conserved phenylalanine or tryptophan at its end. It is unclear where the CDR3 begins or ends on the DNA, so no DNA is shown, and the CDR3 is as TCRdb lists it. The CDR3: CASSFPPRDRVLDI. This chain joins TRBV7-9 and TRBJ1-2; TRBD1 is the table's D call, not checked against the DNA. Germline CDR1 SEHNR, CDR2 FQNEAQ (reference sequence). The CDR3 spans 14 amino acids, including both terminal residues.

The chain has TRBV27 and TRBJ1-5; 7 nucleotides line up with TRBD1. The CDR3 spans 14 residues. Germline CDR1 reads MNHEY; CDR2 reads SMNVEV (reference sequence). Trimming at V came to 6 bases and at J to 6 bases, leaving 8 bases not matched to a gene. CDR3 amino acids: CASSPTGFRQPQHF. In DNA form, the CDR3 reads TGTGCCAGCAGCCCGACAGGGTTTCGTCAGCCCCAGCATTTT.

This clone was detected once. The V and J genes are TRBV10-3 and TRBJ1-1; 7 bases fit TRBD1. In germline, CDR1 is ENHRY, CDR2 SYGVKD. The junction had 8 bases not matched to a gene; V was cut back by 0 bases and J by 10 bases. This CDR3 spans 14 amino acids. The CDR3 loop reads CAISESARQGRAFF. In DNA, the CDR3 is TGTGCCATCAGTGAGTCCGCTAGACAGGGAAGAGCTTTCTTT.

The V and J genes are TRBV6-5 and TRBJ2-5; TRBD1 aligns across 7 bases. Losses at the gene ends were 10 bases for V and 2 bases for J; bases not matched to a gene: 10. Germline lookup yields CDR1 MNHEY and CDR2 SVGAGI. The CDR3 is 14 amino acids. The CDR3 is CATISQGVQETQYF. The DNA of the CDR3 is TGTGCCACCATTTCTCAGGGGGTTCAAGAGACCCAGTACTTC.

J is TRBJ1-3 and V is TRBV20-1; no definite D call. The V and J ends lost 4 bases and 3 bases respectively, with 4 bases between them. The CDR3 has 11 residues. Germline lookup yields CDR1 DFQATT and CDR2 SNEGSKA (reference sequence). CDR3 in DNA: TGCAGTGCTATAGTTGGAAACACCATATATTTT. Residues: CSAIVGNTIYF.

The V and J genes are TRBV10-1 and TRBJ2-3; a weak D match, TRBD1 (6 bases). Germline V gene sequence: CDR1 WNHNN, CDR2 SYGVQD (reference sequence). The CDR3 is 15 amino acids. V was cut by 6 bases and J by 4 bases, with 17 bases left in between. In DNA form, the CDR3 reads TGCGCCAGCAGCGACAGGTCGGGGACGGCAGATACGCAGTATTTT. This codes for CASSDRSGTADTQYF.

The chain recombines TRBV6-5 with TRBJ1-6, with a possible D match to TRBD1 (6 bases). Germline loops: CDR1 MNHEY, CDR2 SVGAGI. V lost 2 bases and J 7 bases, leaving 15 bases between the germline ends. This CDR3 contains 16 residues. The CDR3 DNA sequence: TGTGCCAGCAGTTACGAGGGGGGGCTCGGCAATTCACCCCTCCACTTT. Amino acid sequence: CASSYEGGLGNSPLHF.

The J gene is TRBJ2-1, the V gene TRBV15; 7 nucleotides line up with TRBD1. The germline CDR1 and CDR2 sequences are LNHNV and YYDKDF (reference sequence). This CDR3 contains 16 residues. The V segment lost 1 base and the J segment 5 bases; nucleotides outside the gene matches: 8. CDR3 region: CATSRGDRERNNEQFF. In DNA form, the CDR3 reads TGTGCCACCAGCAGAGGAGACAGGGAGAGGAACAATGAGCAGTTCTTC.

This chain uses TRBV10-3 with TRBJ2-5; D is perhaps TRBD1 (6 bases). CDR3 size: 15 residues. Trimming left V 2 bases short and J 5 bases short, with 15 bases between. The germline gives CDR1 ENHRY, CDR2 SYGVKD. The CDR3 coding sequence is TGTGCCATCAGTGAGGCTCAGGGGCAGTGGGAGACCCAGTACTTC. Translation gives CAISEAQGQWETQYF.

The rearrangement joins TRBV3-1 (or the pseudogene TRBV3-2) to TRBJ2-7; TRBD1 matches at 9 bases. V lost 1 base and J lost 5; bases outside the gene matches: 9. Germline V lookup: CDR1 LGHDT, CDR2 YNNKEL (reference sequence). CDR3 length: 16 residues. The CDR3 bases are TGTGCCAGCAGCCAAGCATCCGGGACAGGGTCCCACGAGCAGTACTTC. Translating gives CASSQASGTGSHEQYF.

This clone occurred once. The genes are TRBV5-4 and TRBJ1-4; 8 positions match TRBD1. CDR1 and CDR2 from the germline V gene are SGHNT and YYREEE (reference sequence). The CDR3 has 15 residues. V lost 2 bases, J lost 5 bases, and 5 bases stayed unmatched. The CDR3 bases are TGTGCCAGCAGCTTAAAGGACAGGGCCAATGAAAAACTGTTTTTT. Translated: CASSLKDRANEKLFF.

CDR3 nucleotide sequence: TGTGCCAGCAGGGACTACCTCACCGGGGAGCTGTTTTTT. Translating it yields CASRDYLTGELFF. The chain employs TRBV2 and TRBJ2-2; D is perhaps TRBD2 (6 bases). Trimming removed 6 bases at V and 4 bases at J, with 9 bases between. The CDR3 is made up of 13 amino acids. Germline lookup yields CDR1 SNHLY and CDR2 FYNNEI.

The rearrangement links TRBV10-3 to TRBJ1-5; D unresolved. The germline gives CDR1 ENHRY, CDR2 SYGVKD. The CDR3 sequence is 13 residues long. V was cut by 4 bases and J by 4 bases, with 8 bases left in between. CDR3 sequence: CAISAGQNQPQHF. The CDR3 DNA follows: TGTGCCATCAGTGCAGGCCAAAATCAGCCCCAGCATTTT.

The CDR3 DNA reads as TGTGCCAGCAGTCGAGCCGAATATAGCAATCAGCCCCAGCATTTT. Its translation: CASSRAEYSNQPQHF. The chain has TRBV27 and TRBJ1-5; D not resolved. The ends were cut back, 5 bases at V and 0 bases at J, with 11 bases in the middle. This CDR3 is 15 amino acids long. Germline CDR1 MNHEY, CDR2 SMNVEV (reference sequence).

This clone was counted once. CDR3 sequence: CASSEERNTIYF. In DNA, the CDR3 is TGTGCCAGCAGTGAGGAGCGAAACACCATATATTTT. The chain carries TRBV2 and TRBJ1-3; D gene uncertain. There are 12 residues in the CDR3. V was cut by 3 bases and J by 5 bases, with 5 bases left in between. Germline CDR1 is SNHLY and CDR2 is FYNNEI.

The chain recombines TRBV4-1 with TRBJ1-2; no clear D. Germline CDR1 reads MGHRA; CDR2 reads YSYEKL. This CDR3 has 15 amino acids. The V end was cut by 4 bases, the J end by 8 bases, with 20 bases between. CDR3 protein: CASSPIGGREGGYTF. CDR3 DNA: TGCGCCAGCAGCCCGATAGGAGGGAGGGAAGGAGGCTACACCTTC.

The V call is TRBV11-2, the J call TRBJ1-5, with 7 bases fitting TRBD1. From germline, CDR1 is SGHAT and CDR2 FQNNGV. The CDR3 runs 13 residues. The V gene end was trimmed by 2 bases and the J gene end by 10 bases; junction bases not matched to a gene: 5. The CDR3 is CASSLRGQSPQHF. As DNA, the CDR3 is TGTGCCAGCAGCTTAAGGGGACAGAGCCCCCAGCATTTT.

The rearrangement joins TRBV7-8 to TRBJ2-1; 9 bases line up with TRBD2. The germline CDR1 and CDR2 sequences are SGHVS and FQNEAQ. The CDR3 sequence is 16 residues long. With 0 bases clipped from V and 1 base from J, the junction kept 1 base outside the gene matches. CDR3 sequence: CASSLAAGGSYNEQFF. For the CDR3, the DNA is TGTGCCAGCAGCTTAGCGGCGGGGGGGTCCTACAATGAGCAGTTCTTC.

This clone was counted a few times. CDR3 protein: CASSPGQFSNQPQHF. The CDR3, as DNA: TGTGCCAGCAGCCCGGGACAGTTTAGCAATCAGCCCCAGCATTTT. The gene calls are TRBV7-9 and TRBJ1-5; 7 bases match TRBD1. V lost 5 bases to trimming and J lost 0 bases; unmatched junction nucleotides: 4. CDR3 length: 15 amino acids. Germline values: CDR1 SEHNR, CDR2 FQNEAQ (reference sequence).

This clone was picked up one time. This chain joins TRBV24-1 and TRBJ1-2, with D perhaps TRBD1 (6 bases). CDR1 and CDR2 (germline): KGHDR, SFDVKD. Deletions cut 2 bases from V and 4 bases from J, with 10 bases between. The CDR3 consists of 14 residues. The CDR3 region has the DNA TGTGCCACCAGTGATTCGAGGACAGCCTATGGCTACACCTTC. Translating gives CATSDSRTAYGYTF.